Sequencing of this T cell receptor (beta chain) was carried out in a study of tumor-infiltrating lymphocytes in primary liver carcinoma. General study points: When set against blood, tumors had a significantly higher top-250-clone fraction (p = 0.039).

This clonotype occurred a few times. The antigen is not known. Priming with a constant-region primer yielded TCR beta cDNA from about 450 ng total RNA. Libraries covering TCR beta were generated through three nested multiplex PCR rounds (using a slightly modified ARM-PCR). The two initial PCR rounds, nine to eleven cycles each, used TRBV1-TRBV30 forward and C-beta reverse primers. TCRdb re-called the multiplex PCR reads through MiXCR, storing one row per CDR3 protein. Here the sample spans some 120,000 distinct CDR3 sequences, 55% to 75% being singletons. Total RNA and DNA came together from roughly 20-30 mg of bulk tissue without cell sorting. The CDR3 has 15 residues. From germline, CDR1 is MDHEN and CDR2 SYDVKM. The ends were cut back, 2 bases at V and 5 bases at J, with 14 bases in the middle.

The sample taken for sequencing was liver tumor tissue from sampling region 3. As for subset: tumor region T3, left-lateral pole. The TCR was taken from a woman aged 55-70 years with primary liver carcinoma and hepatitis B virus infection. The chain recombines TRBV28 with TRBJ2-3; D remains unclear. The CDR3 sequence: CASSLVLGYGDTQYF. CDR3 DNA: TGTGCCAGCAGTTTAGTTTTAGGGTATGGAGATACGCAGTATTTT.